This T cell receptor beta chain originates from a study of T-cell reconstitution after alpha-beta-depleted transplantation in children. Study results and limitations: Alpha-beta T cells present about two months after transplant were reported to originate from several hundred expanded graft clones.

This clonotype was detected many times. Its antigen remains unidentified. Unique molecular identifiers featured in how the TCRbeta library was prepared. One entry per CDR3 protein, called by TCRdb with MiXCR from the PCR reads. This sample has around 94,000 distinct CDR3 sequences; about 8% occur once, and the top ten carry 16%. The CDR3 runs 14 residues. The germline V gene encodes CDR1 DFQATT and CDR2 SNEGSKA (reference sequence). Trimming cost V 6 bases and J 1 base; bases outside gene matches: 6. The chain recombines TRBV20-1 with TRBJ2-5; TRBD2 aligns across 9 bases. The TCR originated in a boy aged 2 to 10 with acute lymphoblastic leukemia, due to receive a stem cell transplant. Source: PBMCs, taken before TCRalphabeta/CD19-depleted stem cell transplant. The CDR3 bases are TGCAGTGCCCGAGCGGGGGGTTTCCAAGAGACCCAGTACTTC. Translating it yields CSARAGGFQETQYF.